The clone carrying this T cell receptor beta chain occurred once. Its antigen is undetermined. PCR involved 60 Vbeta and 13 Jbeta primers. Measured with immunoSEQ multiplex PCR; TCRdb has only the in-frame clones, and not every one. The sample carries 75,000 to 95,000 clones, less than 65% recorded once. The entry originates in a study of cytomegalovirus exposure and HLA in healthy donors. Whole-study results and caveats: Later on, an analysis found that several of the most significant clusters appeared to be linked to common viral pathogens, which included parvovirus B19.

The sequence derives from a woman aged 25 to 39 in good health and CMV-seronegative. Sequencing used PBMCs.

The CDR3 loop is CASMGGEPSYNEQFF. CDR3 in DNA: TGTGCCAGCATGGGGGGGGAACCCTCCTACAATGAGCAGTTCTTC. The chain joins TRBV2 to TRBJ2-1; 7 positions match TRBD2. Unmatched junction bases numbered 6, after V lost 7 bases and J lost 0 bases. The length of the CDR3 is 15 residues. From germline, CDR1 is SNHLY and CDR2 FYNNEI.